The 15 T cell receptor beta chains below come from one sample, sequenced in a study of Graves' ophthalmopathy and Graves' hyperthyroidism. For repertoire sequencing, the TCR beta CDR3 regions were amplified from RNA transcripts. An initial RT-PCR round employing HTBI primers preceded a second-round multiplex PCR. In TCRdb, the multiplex PCR reads were re-called with MiXCR into one record per CDR3 protein. Among roughly 1.1 million distinct CDR3 sequences listed, about 38% were seen once. Sequenced sample: peripheral blood or thyroid tissue (not recorded which). These receptors were taken from an adult man with Graves' hyperthyroidism.

The gene calls are TRBV4-3 and TRBJ1-3; no clear D gene. The V gene's germline CDR1 is LGHNA and CDR2 YSLEER. V was clipped by 1 base and J by 0 bases, with 10 bases between them. The CDR3 has 16 residues. CDR3 sequence reads: CASSQVGVGSGNTIYF. Written as DNA, the CDR3 is TGCGCCAGCAGCCAAGTCGGGGTCGGCTCTGGAAACACCATATATTTT.

This chain joins TRBV29-1 and TRBJ1-1; D gene unclear. CDR3 length: 14 residues. The germline V and J ends were trimmed by 0 bases and 6 bases, with 14 bases remaining between them. Germline CDR1 SQVTM, CDR2 ANQGSEA. The CDR3 coding sequence is TGCAGCGTTGAAGAAAACACAAGACTTCCTGAAGCTTTCTTT. Encoded protein: CSVEENTRLPEAFF.

The gene calls are TRBV10-2 and TRBJ1-5; TRBD1 agrees at 12 bases. Germline lookup yields CDR1 WSHSY and CDR2 SAAADI. This CDR3 spans 14 amino acids. Trimming removed 8 bases from V and 11 bases from J; junction bases left unmatched: 10. CDR3 loop: CASRDRGLQETQHF. CDR3 sequence (DNA): TGCGCCAGCCGGGACAGGGGGCTCCAAGAGACCCAGCATTTT.

Remarks on this clonotype: A much larger clone is a single base away; this may be a read error. The chain joins TRBV7-3 to TRBJ2-6; D might be TRBD2 (5 bases). From germline, CDR1 is SGHTA and CDR2 FQGTGA. This CDR3 has 18 residues. CDR3 in DNA: TGTGCCACCAGCTTAGGTCTGAGGGCCTCCAATGGGGCCAACGTCCTGACTTTC. Translating gives CATSLGLRASNGANVLTF.

Note on this clonotype: A read error may produce the germline difference seen at one junction end. The chain links TRBV11-2 to TRBJ2-2, with D perhaps TRBD1 (6 bases). The CDR3 covers 16 residues. Germline loops: CDR1 SGHAT, CDR2 FQNNGV. CDR3 in amino acids: CASSHIGRGNTGELSW. The CDR3 region has the DNA TGTGCCAGCAGCCATATCGGCAGGGGAAACACCGGGGAGCTGTCTTGG.

The chain carries TRBV10-3 and TRBJ1-2; unclear D gene. This CDR3 has 13 residues. Germline assignment: CDR1 ENHRY and CDR2 SYGVKD. V was cut by 10 bases and J by 4 bases, with 16 bases left in between. In DNA, the CDR3 is TGTGCCAGCAGCTCCGACACTGCCTATGGCTACACCTTC. This encodes CASSSDTAYGYTF.

This clonotype has a handful of counts. The genes are TRBV12-3 or TRBV12-4 and TRBJ2-2; D is possibly TRBD2 (6 bases). V dropped 3 bases and J dropped 0 bases, with 11 bases sitting between them. The CDR3 covers 16 residues. The CDR3 nucleotides are TGTGCCAGCAGTTTCTCGGGGGTCCCGAACACCGGGGAGCTGTTTTTT. Amino acid sequence: CASSFSGVPNTGELFF.

The chain combines TRBV7-8 with TRBJ1-1; D may be TRBD1 (5 bases). The CDR3 has 13 amino acids. The germline CDR1 and CDR2 sequences are SGHVS and FQNEAQ. V was shortened by 7 bases and J by 5 bases, with 14 bases between the two germline ends. The CDR3 region is CASIEGRETEAFF. In DNA, the CDR3 is TGTGCCAGCATCGAGGGACGGGAGACTGAAGCTTTCTTT.

V and J are TRBV29-1 and TRBJ2-7, with D possibly being TRBD1 or TRBD2 (5 bases each). Trimming removed 7 bases from V and 4 bases from J, with 20 bases in between. The V gene's germline CDR1 is SQVTM and CDR2 ANQGSEA. The CDR3 runs to 14 residues. The CDR3 here is CSAATGTALYEQYF. The CDR3 DNA follows: TGCAGCGCTGCAACCGGGACCGCGCTGTACGAGCAGTACTTC.

This rearrangement joins TRBV2 to TRBJ2-2; D remains ambiguous. Germline V gene sequence: CDR1 SNHLY, CDR2 FYNNEI. This CDR3 has 14 amino acids. V shed 7 bases and J shed 0 bases, with 9 bases lying between them. CDR3 nucleotides: TGTGCCAGCATAAAAGGGTCGAACACCGGGGAGCTGTTTTTT. Protein: CASIKGSNTGELFF.

This clonotype came up many times. The CDR3 loop is CSAFSGSYEQYF. CDR3 in DNA: TGCAGTGCTTTCAGCGGGAGTTACGAGCAGTACTTC. This chain connects TRBV20-1 to TRBJ2-7; TRBD2 matches 8 bases. The germline V gene has CDR1 DFQATT and CDR2 SNEGSKA (reference sequence). There are 12 residues in the CDR3. V gave up 5 bases and J gave up 4 bases; unmatched junction bases: 4.

This clonotype was counted at least ten times. This chain connects TRBV12-3 or TRBV12-4 to TRBJ1-4; D call uncertain. Trimming removed 1 base at V and 5 bases at J, with 14 bases between. The CDR3 has 16 amino acids. The CDR3: CASSLGEFGVNEKLFF. The CDR3 nucleotides are TGTGCCAGCAGTTTAGGGGAGTTCGGGGTAAATGAAAAACTGTTTTTT.

There are a few counts of this clonotype. This rearrangement joins TRBV4-1 to TRBJ2-5; TRBD2 aligns across 7 bases. Trimming cost V 6 bases and J 4 bases; bases outside gene matches: 11. The CDR3 spans 15 residues. Germline V gene data show CDR1 as MGHRA and CDR2 as YSYEKL. This CDR3 is CASRSRFTGGETQYF. CDR3 in DNA: TGCGCCAGCAGAAGCCGGTTTACGGGGGGAGAGACCCAGTACTTC.

This clonotype was counted at least ten times. The chain employs TRBV7-9 and TRBJ2-5, with 7 positions matching TRBD2. CDR1 and CDR2 (germline): SEHNR, FQNEAQ (reference sequence). The CDR3 consists of 17 residues. With 1 base clipped from V and 2 bases from J, the junction kept 10 bases outside the gene matches. In DNA form, the CDR3 reads TGTGCCAGCAGCTTAGGGCCCGGGGCTAGCGGACAAGAGACCCAGTACTTC. This translates into CASSLGPGASGQETQYF.

This rearrangement joins TRBV29-1 to TRBJ2-7; perhaps TRBD2 as D (5 bases). Germline-derived CDR1 and CDR2 are SQVTM and ANQGSEA. V was cut by 0 bases and J by 7 bases, with 10 bases left in between. CDR3 length: 12 residues. The CDR3 nucleotides are TGCAGCGTTGAAGATCGAGGGAATGAGCAGTACTTC. It yields the protein CSVEDRGNEQYF.